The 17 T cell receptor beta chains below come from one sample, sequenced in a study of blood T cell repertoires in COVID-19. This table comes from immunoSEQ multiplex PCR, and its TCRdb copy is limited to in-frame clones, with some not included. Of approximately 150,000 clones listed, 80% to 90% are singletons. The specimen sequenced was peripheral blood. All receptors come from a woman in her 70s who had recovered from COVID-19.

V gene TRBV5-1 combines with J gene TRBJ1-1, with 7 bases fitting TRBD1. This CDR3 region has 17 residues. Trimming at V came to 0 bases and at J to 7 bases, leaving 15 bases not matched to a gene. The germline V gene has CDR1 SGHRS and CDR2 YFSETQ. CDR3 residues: CASSLGDRTILGHEAFF. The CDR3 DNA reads TGCGCCAGCAGCTTGGGGGACAGAACAATCCTGGGGCATGAAGCTTTCTTT.

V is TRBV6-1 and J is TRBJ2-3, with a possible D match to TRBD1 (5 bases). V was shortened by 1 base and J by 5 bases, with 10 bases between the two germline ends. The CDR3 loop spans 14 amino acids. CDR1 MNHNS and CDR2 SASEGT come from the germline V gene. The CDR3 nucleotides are TGTGCCAGCAGTGAAGGGGGCACCCTAGATACGCAGTATTTT. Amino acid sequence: CASSEGGTLDTQYF.

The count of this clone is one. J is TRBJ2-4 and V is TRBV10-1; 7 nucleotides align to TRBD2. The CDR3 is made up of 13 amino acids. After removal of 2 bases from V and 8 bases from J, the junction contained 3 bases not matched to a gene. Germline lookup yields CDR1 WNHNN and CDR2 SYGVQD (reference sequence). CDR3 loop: CASSEPRGDIQYF. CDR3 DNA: TGCGCCAGCAGTGAGCCACGGGGGGACATTCAGTACTTC.

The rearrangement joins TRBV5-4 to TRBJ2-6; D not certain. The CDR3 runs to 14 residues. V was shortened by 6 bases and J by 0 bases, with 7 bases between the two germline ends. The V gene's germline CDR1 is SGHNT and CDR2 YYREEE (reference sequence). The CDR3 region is CASTAPSGANVLTF. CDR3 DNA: TGTGCCAGCACCGCGCCCTCTGGGGCCAACGTCCTGACTTTC.

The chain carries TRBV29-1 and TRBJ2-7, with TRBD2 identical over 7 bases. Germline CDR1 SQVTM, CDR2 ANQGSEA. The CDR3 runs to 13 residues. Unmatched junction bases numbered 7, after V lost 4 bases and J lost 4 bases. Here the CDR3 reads CSVGTSRDYEQYF. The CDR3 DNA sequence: TGCAGCGTTGGGACTAGTCGCGATTACGAGCAGTACTTC.

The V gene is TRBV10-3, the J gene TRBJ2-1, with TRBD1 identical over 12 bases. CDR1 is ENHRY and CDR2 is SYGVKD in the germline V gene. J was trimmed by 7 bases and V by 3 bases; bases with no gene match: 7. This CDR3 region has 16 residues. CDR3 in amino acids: CAISEGDRGRGNEQFF. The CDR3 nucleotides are TGTGCCATCAGTGAAGGGGACAGGGGGCGCGGGAATGAGCAGTTCTTC.

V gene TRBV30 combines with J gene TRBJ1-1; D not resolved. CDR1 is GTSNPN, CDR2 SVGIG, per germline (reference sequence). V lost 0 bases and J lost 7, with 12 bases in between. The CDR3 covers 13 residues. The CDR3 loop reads CAWSVLVRSEAFF. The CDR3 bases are TGTGCCTGGAGTGTACTAGTGAGGAGTGAAGCTTTCTTT.

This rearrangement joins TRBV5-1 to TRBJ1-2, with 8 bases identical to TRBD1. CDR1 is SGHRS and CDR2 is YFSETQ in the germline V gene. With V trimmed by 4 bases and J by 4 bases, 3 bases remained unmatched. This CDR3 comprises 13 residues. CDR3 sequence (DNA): TGCGCCAGCAGCGGGCAGGGGGCCTATGGCTACACCTTC. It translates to CASSGQGAYGYTF.

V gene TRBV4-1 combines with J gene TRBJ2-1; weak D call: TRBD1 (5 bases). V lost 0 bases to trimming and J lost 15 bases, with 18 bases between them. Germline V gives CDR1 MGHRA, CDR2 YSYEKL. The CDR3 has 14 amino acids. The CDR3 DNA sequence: TGCGCCAGCAGCCAAGATAGGGGCAGCCCAAAGTGGTTCTTC. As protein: CASSQDRGSPKWFF.

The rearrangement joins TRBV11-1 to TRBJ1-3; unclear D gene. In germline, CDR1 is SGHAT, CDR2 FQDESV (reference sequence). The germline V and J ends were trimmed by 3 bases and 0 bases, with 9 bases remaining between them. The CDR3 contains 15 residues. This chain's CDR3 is CASSFGRGSGNTIYF. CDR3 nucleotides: TGTGCCAGCAGCTTTGGCAGAGGCTCTGGAAACACCATATATTTT.

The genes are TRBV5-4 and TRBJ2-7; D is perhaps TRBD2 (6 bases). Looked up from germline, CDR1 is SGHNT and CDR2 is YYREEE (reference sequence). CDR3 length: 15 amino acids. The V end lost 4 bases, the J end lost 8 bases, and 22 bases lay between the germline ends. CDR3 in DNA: TGTGCCAGCAGCCCCCTGGCGGGACTCCCCGACCAGCAGTACTTC. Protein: CASSPLAGLPDQQYF.

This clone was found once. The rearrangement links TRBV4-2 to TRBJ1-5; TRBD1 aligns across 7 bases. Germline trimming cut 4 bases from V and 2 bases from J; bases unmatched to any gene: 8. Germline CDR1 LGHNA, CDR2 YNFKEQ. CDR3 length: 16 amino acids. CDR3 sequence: CASSRATGRGNQPQHF. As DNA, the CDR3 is TGTGCCAGCAGCCGAGCGACAGGGAGAGGCAATCAGCCCCAGCATTTT.

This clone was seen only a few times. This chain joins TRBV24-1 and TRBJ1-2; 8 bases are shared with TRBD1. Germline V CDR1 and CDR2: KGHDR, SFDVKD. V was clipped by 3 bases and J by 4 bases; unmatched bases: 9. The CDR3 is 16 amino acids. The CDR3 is CATSDPGQGNTYGYTF. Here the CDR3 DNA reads TGTGCCACCAGTGATCCCGGACAGGGCAACACCTATGGCTACACCTTC.

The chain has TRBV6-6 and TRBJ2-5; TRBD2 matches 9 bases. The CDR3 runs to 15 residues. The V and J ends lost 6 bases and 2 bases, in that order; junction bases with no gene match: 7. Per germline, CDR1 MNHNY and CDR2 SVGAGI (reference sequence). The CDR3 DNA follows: TGTGCCAGCAGCCAGGGACTAGCTCCACAAGAGACCCAGTACTTC. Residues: CASSQGLAPQETQYF.

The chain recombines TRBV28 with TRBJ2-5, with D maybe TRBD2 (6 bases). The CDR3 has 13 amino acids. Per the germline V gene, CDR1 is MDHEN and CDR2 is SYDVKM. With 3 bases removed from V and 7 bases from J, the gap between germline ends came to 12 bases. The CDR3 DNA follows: TGTGCCAGCAGTTTGCGGGGTAGGGGGACCCAGTACTTC. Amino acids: CASSLRGRGTQYF. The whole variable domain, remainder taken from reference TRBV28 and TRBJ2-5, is DVKVTQSSRYLVKRTGEKVFLECVQDMDHENMFWYRQDPGLGLRLIYFSYDVKMKEKGDIPEGYSVSREKKERFSLILESASTNQTSMYLCASSLRGRGTQYFGPGTRLLVL.

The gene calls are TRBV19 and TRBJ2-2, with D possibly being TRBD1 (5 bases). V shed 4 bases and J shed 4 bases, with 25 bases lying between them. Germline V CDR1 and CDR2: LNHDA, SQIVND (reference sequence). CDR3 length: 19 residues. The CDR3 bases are TGTGCCAGTAGTAAGGGGATCCGGAAATCGAATGGTCGCACCGGGGAGCTGTTTTTT. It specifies CASSKGIRKSNGRTGELFF. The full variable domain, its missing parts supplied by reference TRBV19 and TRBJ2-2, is DGGITQSPKYLFRKEGQNVTLSCEQNLNHDAMYWYRQDPGQGLRLIYYSQIVNDFQKGDIAEGYSVSREKKESFPLTVTSAQKNPTAFYLCASSKGIRKSNGRTGELFFGEGSRLTVL.

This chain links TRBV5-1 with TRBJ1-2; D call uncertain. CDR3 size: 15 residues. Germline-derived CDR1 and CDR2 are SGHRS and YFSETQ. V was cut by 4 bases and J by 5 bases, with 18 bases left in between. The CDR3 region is CASSPGSTGNYGYTF. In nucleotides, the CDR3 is TGCGCCAGCAGCCCGGGGTCGACGGGGAATTATGGCTACACCTTC.